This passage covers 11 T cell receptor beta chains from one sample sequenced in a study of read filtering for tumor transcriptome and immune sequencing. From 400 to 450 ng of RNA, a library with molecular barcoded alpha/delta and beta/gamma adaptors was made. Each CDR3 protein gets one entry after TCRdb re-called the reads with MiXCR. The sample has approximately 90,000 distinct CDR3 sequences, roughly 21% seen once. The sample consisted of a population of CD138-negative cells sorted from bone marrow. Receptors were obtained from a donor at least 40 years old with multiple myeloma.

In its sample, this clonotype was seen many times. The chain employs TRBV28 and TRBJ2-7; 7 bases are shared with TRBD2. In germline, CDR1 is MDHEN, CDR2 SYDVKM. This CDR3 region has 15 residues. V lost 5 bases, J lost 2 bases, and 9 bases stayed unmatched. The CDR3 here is CASSPDGGRAYEQYF. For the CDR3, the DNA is TGTGCCAGCAGTCCCGACGGGGGGAGAGCCTACGAGCAGTACTTC.

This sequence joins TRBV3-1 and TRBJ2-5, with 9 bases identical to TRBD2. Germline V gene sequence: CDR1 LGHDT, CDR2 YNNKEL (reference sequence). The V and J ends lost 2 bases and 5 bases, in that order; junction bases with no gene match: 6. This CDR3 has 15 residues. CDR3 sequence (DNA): TGTGCCAGCAGCCAACGGCGGGGGGGCGGCGAGACCCAGTACTTC. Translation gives CASSQRRGGGETQYF.

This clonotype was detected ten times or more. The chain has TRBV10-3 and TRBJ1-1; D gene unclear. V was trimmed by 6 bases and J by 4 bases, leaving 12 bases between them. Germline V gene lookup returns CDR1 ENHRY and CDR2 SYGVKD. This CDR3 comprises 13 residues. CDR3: CAISPGLGTEAFF. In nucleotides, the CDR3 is TGTGCCATCAGCCCGGGATTGGGCACTGAAGCTTTCTTT.

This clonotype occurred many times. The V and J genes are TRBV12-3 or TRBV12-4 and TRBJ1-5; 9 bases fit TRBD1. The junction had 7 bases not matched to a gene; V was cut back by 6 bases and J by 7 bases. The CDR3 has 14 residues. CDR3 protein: CASSPNRGQQPQHF. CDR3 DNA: TGTGCCAGCAGCCCCAACAGGGGGCAACAGCCCCAGCATTTT.

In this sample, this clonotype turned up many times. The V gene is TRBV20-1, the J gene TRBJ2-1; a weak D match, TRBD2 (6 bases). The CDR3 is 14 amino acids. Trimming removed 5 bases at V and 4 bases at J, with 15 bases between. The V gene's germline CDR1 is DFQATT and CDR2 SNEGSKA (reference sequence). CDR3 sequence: CSAQGGVWYNEQFF. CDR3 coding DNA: TGCAGTGCTCAGGGCGGGGTATGGTACAATGAGCAGTTCTTC.

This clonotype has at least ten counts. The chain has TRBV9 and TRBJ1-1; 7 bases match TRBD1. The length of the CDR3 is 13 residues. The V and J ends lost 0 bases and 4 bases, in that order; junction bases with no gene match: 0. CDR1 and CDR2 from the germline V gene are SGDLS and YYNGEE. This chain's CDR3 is CASSVDRGTEAFF. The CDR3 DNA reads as TGTGCCAGCAGCGTAGACAGGGGCACTGAAGCTTTCTTT.

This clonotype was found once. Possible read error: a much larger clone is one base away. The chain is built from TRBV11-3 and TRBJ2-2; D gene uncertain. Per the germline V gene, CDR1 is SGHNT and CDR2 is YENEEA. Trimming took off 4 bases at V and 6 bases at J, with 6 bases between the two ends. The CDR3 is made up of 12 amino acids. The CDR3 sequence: CASSYNAGELFF. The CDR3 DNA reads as TGTGCCAGCAGCTACAACGCCGGGGAGCTGTTTTTT.

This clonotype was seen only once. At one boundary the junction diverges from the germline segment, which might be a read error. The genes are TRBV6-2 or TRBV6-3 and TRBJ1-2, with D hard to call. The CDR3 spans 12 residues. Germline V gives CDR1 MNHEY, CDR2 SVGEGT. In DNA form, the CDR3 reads TGTGCCCGCAGTTTCCGGGATCTTTACTACACCTTC. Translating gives CARSFRDLYYTF.

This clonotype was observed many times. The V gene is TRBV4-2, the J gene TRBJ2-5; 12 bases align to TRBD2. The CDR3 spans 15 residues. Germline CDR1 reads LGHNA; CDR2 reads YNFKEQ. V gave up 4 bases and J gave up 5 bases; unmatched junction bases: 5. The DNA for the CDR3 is TGTGCCAGCAGCCCCCTAGCGGGGGGGGAGGAGACCCAGTACTTC. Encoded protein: CASSPLAGGEETQYF.

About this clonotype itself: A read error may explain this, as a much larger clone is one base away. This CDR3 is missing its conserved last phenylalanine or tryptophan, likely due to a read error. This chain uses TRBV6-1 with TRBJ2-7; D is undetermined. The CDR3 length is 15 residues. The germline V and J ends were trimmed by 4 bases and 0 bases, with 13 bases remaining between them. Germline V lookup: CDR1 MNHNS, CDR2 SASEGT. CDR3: CASSAQAGGSYEQYL. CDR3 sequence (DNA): TGTGCCAGCAGTGCCCAGGCAGGTGGCTCCTACGAGCAGTACCTC.

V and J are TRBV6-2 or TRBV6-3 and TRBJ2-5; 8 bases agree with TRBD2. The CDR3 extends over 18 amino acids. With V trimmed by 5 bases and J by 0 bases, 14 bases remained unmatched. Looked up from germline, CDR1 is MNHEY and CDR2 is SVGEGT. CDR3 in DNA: TGTGCCAGCAGTACCCAGCGGGGGATCGGCATAGACCAAGAGACCCAGTACTTC. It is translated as CASSTQRGIGIDQETQYF.